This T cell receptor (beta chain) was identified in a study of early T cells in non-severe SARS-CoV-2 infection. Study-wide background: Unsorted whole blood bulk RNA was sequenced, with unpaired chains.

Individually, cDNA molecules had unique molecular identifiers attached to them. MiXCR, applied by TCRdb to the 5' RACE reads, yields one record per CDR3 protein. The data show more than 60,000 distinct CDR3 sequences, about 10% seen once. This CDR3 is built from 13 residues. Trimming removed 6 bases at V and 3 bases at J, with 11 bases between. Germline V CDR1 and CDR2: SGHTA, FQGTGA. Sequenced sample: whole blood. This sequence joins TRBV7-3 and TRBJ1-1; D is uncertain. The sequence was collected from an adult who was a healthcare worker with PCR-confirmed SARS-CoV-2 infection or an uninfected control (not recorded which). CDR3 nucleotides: TGTGCCAGCAGTCGACGATCCGACACTGAAGCTTTCTTT. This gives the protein CASSRRSDTEAFF.